This is a list of T cell receptor beta chains from one sample in a study of T cell responses to AZD1222 COVID-19 vaccine. Sequencing used immunoSEQ multiplex PCR; TCRdb keeps in-frame clones, though not all of them. Of roughly 120,000 clones in the sample, roughly 90% were seen once. Here the sequenced sample was peripheral blood, taken on day 0 of AZD1222 vaccination. The receptors derive from an adult in good health. The CDR3 runs from the conserved cysteine through the conserved F or W. D genes are given only for firm matches. Rows may omit the clone size; those that give it use once, few, many or a size class.

D | size | J | V | CDR3 | DNA
TRBD1 | NA | TRBJ2-7 | TRBV6-4 | CASSDSWDREDTSSYEQYF | TGTGCCAGCAGTGACTCTTGGGACAGGGAGGATACAAGCTCCTACGAGCAGTACTTC
NA | NA | TRBJ2-7 | TRBV28 | CASSQMREEQYF | TGTGCCAGCAGTCAAATGAGGGAAGAGCAGTACTTC
NA | NA | TRBJ2-3 | TRBV5-1 | CASSLSGEDTQYF | TGCGCCAGCAGCTTGTCAGGGGAGGATACGCAGTATTTT
NA | NA | TRBJ2-5 | TRBV7-9 | CASEGFYQETQYF | TGTGCCAGCGAAGGGTTTTACCAAGAGACCCAGTACTTC
TRBD1 | NA | TRBJ1-5 | TRBV3-1/TRBV3-2 | CASSQSDRGLQPQHF | TGTGCCAGCAGCCAATCTGACAGGGGGCTTCAGCCCCAGCATTTT
NA | NA | TRBJ2-7 | TRBV10-1 | CASSGVGRLAECYEQYF | TGCGCCAGCAGTGGTGTGGGCCGTCTTGCGGAGTGCTACGAGCAGTACTTC
TRBD2 | once | TRBJ2-1 | TRBV12-5 | CASGQGLAGGPSEQFF | TGTGCTAGTGGTCAGGGACTAGCGGGGGGGCCGAGTGAGCAGTTCTTC
NA | NA | TRBJ2-7 | TRBV30 | CAWSVDYGGGEQYF | TGTGCCTGGAGTGTTGACTACGGGGGCGGAGAGCAGTACTTC
NA | NA | TRBJ2-7 | TRBV19 | CASSIENSETYEQYF | TGTGCCAGTAGTATAGAAAATAGCGAAACCTACGAGCAGTACTTC
TRBD2 | NA | TRBJ2-5 | TRBV19 | CASTNSGQETQYF | TGTGCCAGTACTAATAGCGGGCAAGAGACCCAGTACTTC
NA | NA | TRBJ1-6 | TRBV25-1 | CASSAIRQGANSPLHF | TGTGCCAGCAGTGCAATCAGGCAGGGCGCTAATTCACCCCTCCACTTT
NA | NA | TRBJ2-3 | TRBV7-9 | CASSSYTDTQYF | TGTGCCAGCAGCTCATACACAGATACGCAGTATTTT
NA | NA | TRBJ2-1 | TRBV10-1 | CASSEGWLEIQDEQFF | TGCGCCAGCAGTGAAGGTTGGCTAGAGATCCAGGATGAGCAGTTCTTC
NA | NA | TRBJ1-2 | TRBV2 | CASGTSNNYGYTF | TGTGCCAGCGGGACGTCTAATAACTATGGCTACACCTTC
NA | NA | TRBJ2-1 | TRBV29-1 | CSHRVKAYNEQFF | TGCAGCCACAGGGTAAAGGCGTACAATGAGCAGTTCTTC
TRBD2 | NA | TRBJ2-3 | TRBV10-3 | CAISDLAGGFTDTQYF | TGTGCCATCAGTGATCTAGCGGGGGGGTTCACAGATACGCAGTATTTT